The TCR beta chain described here comes from a study of blood T cell repertoires in COVID-19. Across the study: COVID-19 samples collected from the United States, Italy and Spain covered acute and convalescent phases. PBMCs, B-cell-depleted T cells, or T cells provided the cDNA or gDNA that made up the material.

How the authors handled the data: Quantification of nucleated cells was approximated via reference gene primer amplification. Sequencing used immunoSEQ multiplex PCR; TCRdb keeps in-frame clones, though not all of them. The V and J calls and the clone size are those of that table, but D and trimming were determined from the DNA. The sample consists of 200,000 to 250,000 clones, 65% to 90% of them appearing once. This clone was detected a few times. Trimming at V came to 5 bases and at J to 4 bases, leaving 8 bases not matched to a gene. The CDR3 covers 17 residues. Germline CDR1 is MNHEY and CDR2 is SMNVEV (reference sequence). The Seattle patients, enrolled during active infection, were followed longitudinally.

Material for sequencing was peripheral blood. J is TRBJ2-2 and V is TRBV27, with 12 bases matching TRBD2. The TCR originated in a woman in her 70s with COVID-19, enrolled during active disease. CDR3 DNA: TGTGCCAGCAGTGCGGTGTTGACTAGCGGGAGCACCGGGGAGCTGTTTTTT. The encoded protein is CASSAVLTSGSTGELFF.